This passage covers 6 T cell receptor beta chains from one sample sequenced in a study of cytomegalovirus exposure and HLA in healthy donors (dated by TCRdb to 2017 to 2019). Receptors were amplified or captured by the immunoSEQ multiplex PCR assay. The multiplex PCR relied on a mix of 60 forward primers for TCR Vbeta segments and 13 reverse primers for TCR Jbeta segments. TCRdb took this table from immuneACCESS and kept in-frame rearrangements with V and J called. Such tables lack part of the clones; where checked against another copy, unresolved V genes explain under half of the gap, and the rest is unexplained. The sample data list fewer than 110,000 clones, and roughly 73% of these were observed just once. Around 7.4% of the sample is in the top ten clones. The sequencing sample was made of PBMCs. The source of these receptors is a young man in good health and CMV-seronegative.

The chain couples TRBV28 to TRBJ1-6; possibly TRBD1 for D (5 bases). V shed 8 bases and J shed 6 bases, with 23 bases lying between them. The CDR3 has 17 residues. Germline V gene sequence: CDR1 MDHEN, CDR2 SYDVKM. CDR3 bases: TGTGCCAGCTCTTTTAGGAGGGGAGGGGACTTTAATTCACCCCTCCACTTT. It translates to CASSFRRGGDFNSPLHF. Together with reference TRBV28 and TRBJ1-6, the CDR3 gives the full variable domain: DVKVTQSSRYLVKRTGEKVFLECVQDMDHENMFWYRQDPGLGLRLIYFSYDVKMKEKGDIPEGYSVSREKKERFSLILESASTNQTSMYLCASSFRRGGDFNSPLHFGNGTRLTVT.

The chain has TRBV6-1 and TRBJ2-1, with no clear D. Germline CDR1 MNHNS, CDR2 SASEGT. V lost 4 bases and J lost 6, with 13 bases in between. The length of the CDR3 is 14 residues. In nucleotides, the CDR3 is TGTGCCAGCAGTGTAAATTTTCAGGCCAATGAGCAGTTCTTC. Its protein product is CASSVNFQANEQFF.

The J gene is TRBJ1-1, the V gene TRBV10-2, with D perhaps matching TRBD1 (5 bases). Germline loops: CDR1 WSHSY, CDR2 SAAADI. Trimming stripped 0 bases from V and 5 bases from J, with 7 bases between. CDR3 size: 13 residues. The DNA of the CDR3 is TGCGCCAGCAGTGAGTCGCACAGGACTGAAGCTTTCTTT. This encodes CASSESHRTEAFF.

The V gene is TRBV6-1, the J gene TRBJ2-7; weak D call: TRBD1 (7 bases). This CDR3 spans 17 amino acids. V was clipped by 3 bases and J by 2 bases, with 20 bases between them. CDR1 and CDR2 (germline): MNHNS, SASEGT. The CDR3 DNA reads TGTGCCAGCAGTGAGGGAGGAGGGGGCGGACTAACCTACGAGCAGTACTTC. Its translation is CASSEGGGGGLTYEQYF.

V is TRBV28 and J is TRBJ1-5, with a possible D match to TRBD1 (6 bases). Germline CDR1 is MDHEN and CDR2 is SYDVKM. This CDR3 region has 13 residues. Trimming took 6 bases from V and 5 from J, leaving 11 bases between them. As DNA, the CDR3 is TGTGCCAGCAGAGACAGGACATATCAGCCCCAGCATTTT. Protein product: CASRDRTYQPQHF.

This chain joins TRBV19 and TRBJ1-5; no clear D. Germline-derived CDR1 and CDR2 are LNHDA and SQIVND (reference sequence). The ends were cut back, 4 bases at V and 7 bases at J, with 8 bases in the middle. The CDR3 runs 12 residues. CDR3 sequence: CASSSYGQPQHF. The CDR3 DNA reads TGTGCCAGTAGTAGTTACGGGCAGCCCCAGCATTTT.